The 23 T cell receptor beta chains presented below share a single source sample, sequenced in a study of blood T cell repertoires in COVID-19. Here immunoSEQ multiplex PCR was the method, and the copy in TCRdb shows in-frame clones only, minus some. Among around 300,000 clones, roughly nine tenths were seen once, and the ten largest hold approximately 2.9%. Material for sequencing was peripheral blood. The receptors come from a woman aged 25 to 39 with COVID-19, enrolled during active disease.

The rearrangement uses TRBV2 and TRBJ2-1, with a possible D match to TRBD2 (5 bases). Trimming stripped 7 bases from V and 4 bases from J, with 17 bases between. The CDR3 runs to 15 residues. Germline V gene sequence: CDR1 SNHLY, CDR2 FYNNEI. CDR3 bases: TGTGCCAGCATATCCCCAGCGGAGTCATACAATGAGCAGTTCTTC. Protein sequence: CASISPAESYNEQFF. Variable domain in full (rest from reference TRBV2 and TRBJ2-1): EPEVTQTPSHQVTQMGQEVILRCVPISNHLYFYWYRQILGQKVEFLVSFYNNEISEKSEIFDDQFSVERPDGSNFTLKIRSTKLEDSAMYFCASISPAESYNEQFFGPGTRLTVL.

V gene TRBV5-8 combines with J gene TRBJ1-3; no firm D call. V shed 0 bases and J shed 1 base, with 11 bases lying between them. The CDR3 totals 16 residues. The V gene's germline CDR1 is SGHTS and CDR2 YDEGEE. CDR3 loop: CASSLVQAESGNTIYF. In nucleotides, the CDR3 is TGTGCCAGCAGCTTGGTGCAGGCTGAATCTGGAAACACCATATATTTT.

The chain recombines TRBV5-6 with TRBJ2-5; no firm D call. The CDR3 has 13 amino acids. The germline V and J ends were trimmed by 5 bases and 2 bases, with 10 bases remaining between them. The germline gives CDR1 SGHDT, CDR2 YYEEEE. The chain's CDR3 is CASSFDNQETQYF. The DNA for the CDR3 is TGTGCCAGCAGTTTCGACAATCAAGAGACCCAGTACTTC.

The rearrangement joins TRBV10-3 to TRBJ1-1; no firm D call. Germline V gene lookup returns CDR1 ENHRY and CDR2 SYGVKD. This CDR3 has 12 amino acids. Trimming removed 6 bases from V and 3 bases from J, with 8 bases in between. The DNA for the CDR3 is TGTGCCATCAGGAACTTGGACACTGAAGCTTTCTTT. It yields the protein CAIRNLDTEAFF.

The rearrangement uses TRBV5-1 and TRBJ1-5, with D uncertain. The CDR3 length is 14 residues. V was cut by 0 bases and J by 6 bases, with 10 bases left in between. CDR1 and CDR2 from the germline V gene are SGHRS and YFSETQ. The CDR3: CASSLDNSGQPQHF. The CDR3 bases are TGCGCCAGCAGCTTGGATAACTCGGGTCAGCCCCAGCATTTT.

CDR3 amino acids: CSVTGGPAFF. In nucleotides, the CDR3 is TGCAGCGTAACGGGGGGGCCGGCTTTCTTT. The rearrangement joins TRBV29-1 to TRBJ1-1; tentative D call: TRBD1 (6 bases). The V gene lost 6 bases and the J gene lost 11 bases, with 13 bases spanning the gap. This CDR3 is built from 10 residues. In germline, CDR1 is SQVTM, CDR2 ANQGSEA.

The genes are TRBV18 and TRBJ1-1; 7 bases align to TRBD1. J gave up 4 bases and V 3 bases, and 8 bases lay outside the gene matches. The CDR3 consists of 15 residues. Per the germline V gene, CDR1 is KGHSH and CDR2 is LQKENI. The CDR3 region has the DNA TGTGCCAGCTCACCGCTCCCGACAGGGACCACTGAAGCTTTCTTT. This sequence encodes CASSPLPTGTTEAFF.

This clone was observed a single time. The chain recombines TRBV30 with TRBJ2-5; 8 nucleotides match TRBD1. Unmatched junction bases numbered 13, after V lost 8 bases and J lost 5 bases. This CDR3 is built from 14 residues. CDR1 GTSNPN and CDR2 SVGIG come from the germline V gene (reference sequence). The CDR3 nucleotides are TGTGCCCGGAAGGTCGGACAGGGAACGGAGACCCAGTACTTC. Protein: CARKVGQGTETQYF.

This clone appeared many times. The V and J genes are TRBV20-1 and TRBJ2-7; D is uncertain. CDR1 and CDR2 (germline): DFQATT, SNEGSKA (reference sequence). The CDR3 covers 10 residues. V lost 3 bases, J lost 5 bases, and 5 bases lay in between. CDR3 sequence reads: CSASVDEQYF. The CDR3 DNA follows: TGCAGTGCTAGTGTCGACGAGCAGTACTTC.

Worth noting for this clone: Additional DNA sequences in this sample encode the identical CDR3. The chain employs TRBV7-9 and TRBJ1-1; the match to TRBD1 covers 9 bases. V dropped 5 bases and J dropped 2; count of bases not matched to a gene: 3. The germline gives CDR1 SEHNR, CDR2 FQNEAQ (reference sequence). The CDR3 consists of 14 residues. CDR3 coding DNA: TGTGCCAGCAGCCCGGGACAGGGAAACACTGAAGCTTTCTTT. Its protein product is CASSPGQGNTEAFF.

CDR3 DNA sequence: TGTGCCAGTAGAGGGGACTCCAGGGTGTGGATTCAGTACTTC. Its protein is CASRGDSRVWIQYF. This rearrangement joins TRBV19 to TRBJ2-4, with D possibly TRBD2 on 6 matching bases. The CDR3 is 14 amino acids. The germline gives CDR1 LNHDA, CDR2 SQIVND (reference sequence). V was trimmed by 6 bases and J by 10 bases, leaving 19 bases between them.

The DNA for the CDR3 is TGTGCCAGCAGCTTAGTATCGGAGCTTGGCGAGACCCAGTACTTC. Encoded protein: CASSLVSELGETQYF. The chain has TRBV7-2 and TRBJ2-5; no reliable D call. The CDR3 runs 15 residues. Germline CDR1 is SGHTA and CDR2 is FQGNSA. Trimming removed 1 base at V and 5 bases at J, with 14 bases between.

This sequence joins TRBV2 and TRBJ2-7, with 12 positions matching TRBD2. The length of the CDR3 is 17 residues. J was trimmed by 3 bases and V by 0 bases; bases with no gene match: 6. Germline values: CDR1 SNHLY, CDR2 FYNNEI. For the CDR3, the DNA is TGTGCCAGCAGTGAAGCGCCACTAGCGGGAGGAAGCTACGAGCAGTACTTC. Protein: CASSEAPLAGGSYEQYF. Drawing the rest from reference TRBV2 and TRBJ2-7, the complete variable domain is EPEVTQTPSHQVTQMGQEVILRCVPISNHLYFYWYRQILGQKVEFLVSFYNNEISEKSEIFDDQFSVERPDGSNFTLKIRSTKLEDSAMYFCASSEAPLAGGSYEQYFGPGTRLTVT.

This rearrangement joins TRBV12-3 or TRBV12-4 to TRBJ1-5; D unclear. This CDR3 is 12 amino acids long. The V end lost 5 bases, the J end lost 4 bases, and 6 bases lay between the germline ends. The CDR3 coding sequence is TGTGCCAGCAGTCCCAAAAATCAGCCCCAGCATTTT. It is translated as CASSPKNQPQHF.

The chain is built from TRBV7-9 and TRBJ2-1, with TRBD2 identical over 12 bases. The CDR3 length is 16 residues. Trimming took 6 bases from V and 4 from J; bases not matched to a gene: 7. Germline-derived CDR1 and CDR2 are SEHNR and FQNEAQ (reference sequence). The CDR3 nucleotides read TGTGCCAGCAGGTTTACTAGCGGGAGGTTGTACAATGAGCAGTTCTTC. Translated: CASRFTSGRLYNEQFF.

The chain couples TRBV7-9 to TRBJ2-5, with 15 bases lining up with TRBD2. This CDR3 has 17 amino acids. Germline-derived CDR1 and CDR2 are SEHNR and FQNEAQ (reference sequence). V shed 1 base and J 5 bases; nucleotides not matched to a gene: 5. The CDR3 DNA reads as TGTGCCAGCAGCTTAGGGACTAGCGGGAGGGCCGAGGAGACCCAGTACTTC. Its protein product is CASSLGTSGRAEETQYF.

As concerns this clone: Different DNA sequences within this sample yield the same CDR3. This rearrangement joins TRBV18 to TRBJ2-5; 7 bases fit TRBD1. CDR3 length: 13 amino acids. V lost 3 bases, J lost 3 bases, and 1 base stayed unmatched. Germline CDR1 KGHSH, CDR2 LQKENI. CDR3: CASSPGQEETQYF. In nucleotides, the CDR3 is TGTGCCAGCTCACCCGGACAGGAAGAGACCCAGTACTTC. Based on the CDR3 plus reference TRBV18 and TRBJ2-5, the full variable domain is NAGVMQNPRHLVRRRGQEARLRCSPMKGHSHVYWYRQLPEEGLKFMVYLQKENIIDESGMPKERFSAEFPKEGPSILRIQQVVRGDSAAYFCASSPGQEETQYFGPGTRLLVL.

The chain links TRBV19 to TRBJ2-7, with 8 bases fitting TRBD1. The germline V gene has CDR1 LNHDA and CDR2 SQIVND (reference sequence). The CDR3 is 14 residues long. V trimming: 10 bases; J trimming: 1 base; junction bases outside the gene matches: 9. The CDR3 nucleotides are TGTGCCACCACCGTGGGGACAGGTTCCTACGAGCAGTACTTC. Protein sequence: CATTVGTGSYEQYF.

CDR3 sequence (DNA): TGTGCCAGCATTCCAACCTGGGGGGAAGGCACTGAAGCTTTCTTT. Residues: CASIPTWGEGTEAFF. The rearrangement links TRBV6-5 to TRBJ1-1; D perhaps matches TRBD1 (5 bases). The CDR3 consists of 15 residues. The germline V gene encodes CDR1 MNHEY and CDR2 SVGAGI. V lost 7 bases, J lost 4 bases, and 19 bases lay in between.

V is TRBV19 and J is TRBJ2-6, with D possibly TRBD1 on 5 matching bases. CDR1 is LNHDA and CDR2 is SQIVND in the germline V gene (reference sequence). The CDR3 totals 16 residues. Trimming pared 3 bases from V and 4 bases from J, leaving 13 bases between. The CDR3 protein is CASSIVVGAGANVLTF. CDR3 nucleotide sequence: TGTGCCAGTAGTATTGTGGTAGGGGCCGGGGCCAACGTCCTGACTTTC. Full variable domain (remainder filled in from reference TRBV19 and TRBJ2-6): DGGITQSPKYLFRKEGQNVTLSCEQNLNHDAMYWYRQDPGQGLRLIYYSQIVNDFQKGDIAEGYSVSREKKESFPLTVTSAQKNPTAFYLCASSIVVGAGANVLTFGAGSRLTVL.

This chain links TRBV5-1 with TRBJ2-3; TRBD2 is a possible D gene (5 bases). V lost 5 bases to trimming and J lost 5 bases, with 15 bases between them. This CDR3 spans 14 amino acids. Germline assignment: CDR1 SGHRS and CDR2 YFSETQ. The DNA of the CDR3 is TGCGCCAGCAGTACATCAGGAAGCGGAGATACGCAGTATTTT. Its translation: CASSTSGSGDTQYF.

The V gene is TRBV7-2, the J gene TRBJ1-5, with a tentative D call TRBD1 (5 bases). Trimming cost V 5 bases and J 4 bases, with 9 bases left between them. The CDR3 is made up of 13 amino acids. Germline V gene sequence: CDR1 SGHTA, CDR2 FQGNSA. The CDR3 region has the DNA TGTGCCAGCAGCGTCCCAGGGAATCAGCCCCAGCATTTT. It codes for CASSVPGNQPQHF.

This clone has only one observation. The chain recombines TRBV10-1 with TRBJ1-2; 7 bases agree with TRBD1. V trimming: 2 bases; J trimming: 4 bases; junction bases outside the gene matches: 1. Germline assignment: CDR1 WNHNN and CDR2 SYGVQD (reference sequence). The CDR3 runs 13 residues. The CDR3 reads CASSEGDSYGYTF. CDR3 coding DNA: TGCGCCAGCAGTGAGGGGGACAGCTATGGCTACACCTTC.